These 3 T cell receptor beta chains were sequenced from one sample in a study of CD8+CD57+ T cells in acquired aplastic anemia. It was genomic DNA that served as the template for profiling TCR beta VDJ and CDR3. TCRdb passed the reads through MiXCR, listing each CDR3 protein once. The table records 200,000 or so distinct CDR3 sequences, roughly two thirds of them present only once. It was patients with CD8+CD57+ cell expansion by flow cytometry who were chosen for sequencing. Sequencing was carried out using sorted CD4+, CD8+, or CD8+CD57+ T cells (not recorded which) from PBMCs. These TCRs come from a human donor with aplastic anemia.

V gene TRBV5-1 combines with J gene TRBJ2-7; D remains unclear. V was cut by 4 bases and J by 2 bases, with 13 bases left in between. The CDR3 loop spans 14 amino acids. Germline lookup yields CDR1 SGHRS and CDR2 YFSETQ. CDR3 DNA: TGCGCCAGCAGCGAGCCAGAACTCACCTACGAGCAGTACTTC. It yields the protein CASSEPELTYEQYF.

CDR3: CASSLSGQGSNEQFF. CDR3 DNA sequence: TGTGCCAGCAGCCTTTCGGGACAGGGGTCGAATGAGCAGTTCTTC. The rearrangement links TRBV7-3 to TRBJ2-1; TRBD1 matches at 10 bases. CDR1 and CDR2 (germline): SGHTA, FQGTGA. After removal of 5 bases from V and 7 bases from J, the junction contained 8 bases not matched to a gene. The CDR3 is 15 residues long.

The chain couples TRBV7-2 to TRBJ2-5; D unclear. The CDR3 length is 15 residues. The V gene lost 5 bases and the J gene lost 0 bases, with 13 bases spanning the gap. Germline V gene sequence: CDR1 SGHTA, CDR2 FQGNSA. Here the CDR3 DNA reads TGTGCCAGCAGCCCGACCCCCACGTACCAAGAGACCCAGTACTTC. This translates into CASSPTPTYQETQYF.